The subject of this entry is one TCR beta chain. The CDR3 totals 14 residues. V dropped 5 bases and J dropped 4; count of bases not matched to a gene: 6. Germline lookup yields CDR1 MDHEN and CDR2 SYDVKM. This record belongs to a study of blood T cell repertoires in COVID-19. As for the study in general: The United States, Italy and Spain supplied acute and convalescent COVID-19 samples.

Sequencing used immunoSEQ multiplex PCR; TCRdb keeps in-frame clones, though not all of them. This table has 400,000 or so clones, approximately 92% appearing once. The study assigned cohorts using participant-reported clinical history. This TCR was recovered from a young man who had recovered from COVID-19. What was sequenced was PBMCs or T cells enriched from blood (not recorded which). This chain joins TRBV28 and TRBJ2-5; TRBD2 agrees at 8 bases. The CDR3 region has the DNA TGTGCCAGCAGTCTCCCCGGGGGGGTAGAGACCCAGTACTTC. Translating gives CASSLPGGVETQYF. Full variable domain (missing parts from reference TRBV28 and TRBJ2-5): DVKVTQSSRYLVKRTGEKVFLECVQDMDHENMFWYRQDPGLGLRLIYFSYDVKMKEKGDIPEGYSVSREKKERFSLILESASTNQTSMYLCASSLPGGVETQYFGPGTRLLVL.